These T cell receptor beta chains were read from a single sample in a study of cytomegalovirus exposure and HLA in healthy donors. Here immunoSEQ multiplex PCR was the method, and the copy in TCRdb shows in-frame clones only, minus some. This repertoire shows more than 45,000 clones, nearly 90% found once; its top ten account for 15%. Sequences were obtained from PBMCs. Receptor source: a woman under 30 in good health and CMV-seronegative. Both conserved end residues are part of each CDR3. D genes are given only for firm matches.

D	J	V	CDR3
-	TRBJ1-1	TRBV6-6	CASSGSGYSVNTEAFF
TRBD2	TRBJ2-5	TRBV6-1	CASSGGLEETQYF
TRBD2	TRBJ2-1	TRBV27	CASSPRLAGEQFF
-	TRBJ2-7	TRBV5-4	CASSFSGITYEQYF
TRBD1	TRBJ2-7	TRBV19	CASSMTPGQEAYEQYF
-	TRBJ1-2	TRBV18	CASSPPGGNYGYTF
-	TRBJ2-3	TRBV28	CASSVNRLTSTDTQYF
-	TRBJ2-7	TRBV4-1	CASSQGQGGSYEQYF
-	TRBJ1-2	TRBV2	CASRDGEDNYGYTF
-	TRBJ2-7	TRBV15	CATSRTHRDPTETYEQYF
TRBD2	TRBJ2-7	TRBV6-1	CASRLAGDHEQYF
-	TRBJ2-2	TRBV30	CAWRPQGRELFF
-	TRBJ2-3	TRBV4-1	CASSQAGSDTQYF
TRBD1	TRBJ2-7	TRBV2	CASSADRGGEQYF
-	TRBJ2-2	TRBV5-1	CASSLAGNTGELFF
TRBD2	TRBJ2-7	TRBV5-4	CASTHGGRDEQYF
-	TRBJ1-5	TRBV28	CASSPRVWQPQHF
TRBD2	TRBJ2-3	TRBV10-3	CAISESRRESTDTQYF
-	TRBJ2-5	TRBV7-8	CASSLYFGVHLRETQYF
-	TRBJ2-7	TRBV19	CASSFRQSYEQYF
-	TRBJ1-4	TRBV6-5	CASSYQGSFIEKLFF
TRBD2	TRBJ2-3	TRBV13	CASSPASGGIDTQYF
-	TRBJ1-1	TRBV6-5	CASTNGGTEAFF
-	TRBJ1-1	TRBV28	CASSFSWNTEAFF
-	TRBJ1-4	TRBV9	CASSVGPATNEKLFF
-	TRBJ2-2	TRBV11-1	CASSSSRTAYTGELFF
-	TRBJ1-3	TRBV12-5	CASGPPGGSGNTIYF
TRBD1	TRBJ2-1	TRBV10-3	CAIRDIRTGSFEFF
-	TRBJ2-3	TRBV6-5	CASSYGGSTDTQYF
TRBD2	TRBJ2-5	TRBV5-4	CASSLVWDYSKETQYF
TRBD1	TRBJ1-1	TRBV9	CASSVEAGGSEAFF
-	TRBJ1-4	TRBV6-5	CASRPQGGTNEKLFF
TRBD2	TRBJ2-7	TRBV7-3	CASSLGPGLAYEQYF
-	TRBJ2-7	TRBV2	CASRVEVFTGEQYF
TRBD1	TRBJ2-3	TRBV10-3	CAIGQGTDTQYF
-	TRBJ2-1	TRBV27	CASRTGLPNNEQFF
-	TRBJ1-1	TRBV5-5	CASSFSGANTEAFF
-	TRBJ2-1	TRBV19	CASSIGGGYREQFF